A single sample is the source of the 5 T cell receptor beta chains below, sequenced in a study of T cell responses to AZD1222 COVID-19 vaccine. Generated by immunoSEQ multiplex PCR, the TCRdb table keeps only in-frame clones and is missing some. The sample includes around 100,000 clones, 75% to 90% seen only once; the top ten take 4.5%. The source was peripheral blood, collected 28 days after the second AZD1222 dose. These receptor sequences come from an adult who received the AZD1222 COVID-19 vaccine.

CDR3 sequence reads: CASSPVGGAYNEQFF. CDR3 sequence (DNA): TGTGCCAGCAGTCCCGTTGGCGGGGCATACAATGAGCAGTTCTTC. The chain combines TRBV9 with TRBJ2-1; a possible D gene is TRBD2 (6 bases). The CDR3 has 15 residues. V was shortened by 5 bases and J by 4 bases, with 16 bases between the two germline ends. CDR1 and CDR2 (germline): SGDLS, YYNGEE.

The chain recombines TRBV5-5 with TRBJ1-2; 10 bases agree with TRBD1. Germline V gene sequence: CDR1 SGHKS, CDR2 YYEKEE (reference sequence). CDR3 length: 16 residues. Trimming cost V 1 base and J 7 bases; bases outside gene matches: 10. CDR3 sequence: CASSLWDRGVNAGYTF. CDR3 bases: TGTGCCAGCAGCTTGTGGGACAGGGGCGTCAATGCTGGCTACACCTTC.

The chain carries TRBV28 and TRBJ1-4, with 8 bases fitting TRBD1. Germline V gives CDR1 MDHEN, CDR2 SYDVKM. This CDR3 has 14 amino acids. V was pared by 6 bases and J by 3 bases, with 3 bases of the junction left unmatched. CDR3 sequence: CASRTGAANEKLFF. The CDR3, as DNA: TGTGCCAGCAGGACAGGGGCAGCTAATGAAAAACTGTTTTTT. The entire variable domain, with the rest obtained from reference TRBV28 and TRBJ1-4, is as follows: DVKVTQSSRYLVKRTGEKVFLECVQDMDHENMFWYRQDPGLGLRLIYFSYDVKMKEKGDIPEGYSVSREKKERFSLILESASTNQTSMYLCASRTGAANEKLFFGSGTQLSVL.

V gene TRBV9 combines with J gene TRBJ1-6; D is uncertain. Germline V CDR1 and CDR2: SGDLS, YYNGEE. The germline V and J ends were trimmed by 0 bases and 10 bases, with 8 bases remaining between them. The CDR3 covers 13 residues. CDR3 sequence (DNA): TGTGCCAGCAGCGTAGATCGGGAATCACCCCTCCACTTT. Protein sequence: CASSVDRESPLHF.

This clone was observed once. The chain couples TRBV19 to TRBJ2-5; possible D gene TRBD1, 5 bases. Trimming shortened V by 5 bases and J by 2 bases, and 18 bases separated the two germline ends. Per germline, CDR1 LNHDA and CDR2 SQIVND (reference sequence). This CDR3 is built from 16 residues. Written as DNA, the CDR3 is TGTGCCAGTAGTGGTGGTAAGGGGTGGAAACAAGAGACCCAGTACTTC. It codes for CASSGGKGWKQETQYF.